This T cell receptor (beta chain) was captured by sequencing in a study of blood T cell repertoires in COVID-19. About the study: Specimens from acute and convalescent COVID-19 originated in the United States, Italy and Spain. Sample material is recorded as cDNA or gDNA derived from T cells, B-cell-depleted T cells, or PBMCs.

Original data processing: Reference gene primer amplification gave nucleated cell count estimates. Assay used: immunoSEQ multiplex PCR; TCRdb lists only in-frame clones, some missing. The D gene and trimming were derived from the DNA, and the V and J assignments and clone size from that table. The sample holds some 100,000 clones, approximately 79% seen once. Trimming at V came to 0 bases and at J to 5 bases, leaving 6 bases not matched to a gene. Germline V lookup: CDR1 MNHNS, CDR2 SASEGT. The CDR3 extends over 16 amino acids. This chain joins TRBV6-1 and TRBJ1-5, with TRBD1 matching over 8 bases. Material for sequencing was peripheral blood. This receptor was obtained from a man aged 45 to 65 with acute or convalescent COVID-19. CDR3 residues: CASSEAGQGVYQPQHF. For the CDR3, the DNA is TGTGCCAGCAGTGAAGCTGGACAGGGCGTATATCAGCCCCAGCATTTT.